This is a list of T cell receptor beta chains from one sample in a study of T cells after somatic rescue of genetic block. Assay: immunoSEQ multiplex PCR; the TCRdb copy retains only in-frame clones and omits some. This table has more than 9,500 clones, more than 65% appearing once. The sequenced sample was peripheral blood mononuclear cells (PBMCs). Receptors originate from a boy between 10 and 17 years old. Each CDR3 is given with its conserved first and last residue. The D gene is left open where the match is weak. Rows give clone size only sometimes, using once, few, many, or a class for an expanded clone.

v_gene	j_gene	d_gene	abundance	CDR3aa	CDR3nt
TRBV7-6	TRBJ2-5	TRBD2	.	CASSSHGLAGSYQETQYF	TGTGCCAGCAGCTCTCACGGACTAGCGGGATCGTACCAAGAGACCCAGTACTTC
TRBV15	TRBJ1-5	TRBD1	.	CATSTGQGAGNQPQHF	TGTGCCACCAGCACGGGCCAGGGGGCCGGCAATCAGCCCCAGCATTTT
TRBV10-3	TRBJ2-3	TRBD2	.	CAISASGFSTDTQYF	TGTGCCATCAGTGCTAGCGGGTTTAGCACAGATACGCAGTATTTT
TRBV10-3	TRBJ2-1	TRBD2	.	CAISESVAGGPNEQFF	TGTGCCATCAGTGAGTCAGTAGCGGGAGGGCCGAATGAGCAGTTCTTC
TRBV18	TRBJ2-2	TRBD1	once	CASSPQPGQGFGELFF	TGTGCCAGCTCACCTCAACCGGGACAGGGCTTCGGGGAGCTGTTTTTT
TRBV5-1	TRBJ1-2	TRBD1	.	CASSSLGQGYGYTF	TGCGCCAGCAGCTCCTTAGGACAGGGCTATGGCTACACCTTC
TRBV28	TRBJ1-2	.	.	CASSSPPAREKGYTF	TGTGCCAGCAGTTCGCCCCCCGCCAGAGAGAAAGGCTACACCTTC
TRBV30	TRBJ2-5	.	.	CAWSYGITTETQYF	TGTGCCTGGAGTTACGGGATCACGACCGAGACCCAGTACTTC
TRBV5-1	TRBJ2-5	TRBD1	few	CASSLGTGGLQETQYF	TGCGCCAGCAGCTTGGGGACAGGGGGCCTCCAAGAGACCCAGTACTTC
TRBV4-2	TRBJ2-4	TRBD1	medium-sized	CASSQDSGGRAKNIQYF	TGTGCCAGCAGCCAAGATTCAGGGGGAAGAGCCAAAAACATTCAGTACTTC
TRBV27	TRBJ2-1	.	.	CASSLYPVGNEQFF	TGTGCCAGCAGTTTATACCCCGTTGGGAATGAGCAGTTCTTC
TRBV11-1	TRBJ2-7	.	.	CASSSGAYEQYF	TGTGCCAGCAGCTCAGGGGCCTACGAGCAGTACTTC
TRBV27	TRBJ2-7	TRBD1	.	CASRRTGQGIYEQYF	TGTGCCAGCAGACGAACGGGACAGGGTATCTACGAGCAGTACTTC
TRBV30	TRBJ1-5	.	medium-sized	CAWSLQSNQPQHF	TGTGCCTGGAGTTTACAGAGCAATCAGCCCCAGCATTTT
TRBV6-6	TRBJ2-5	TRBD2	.	CASSTGLVKETQYF	TGTGCCAGCAGTACCGGACTAGTTAAAGAGACCCAGTACTTC
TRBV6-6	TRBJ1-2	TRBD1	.	CASNPSGTGRGYTF	TGTGCCAGCAACCCCTCGGGGACAGGTCGCGGCTACACCTTC
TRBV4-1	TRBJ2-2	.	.	CASSHGQNTGELFF	TGCGCCAGCAGCCATGGACAGAACACCGGGGAGCTGTTTTTT
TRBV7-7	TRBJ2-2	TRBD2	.	CASSFLPTSGTGELFF	TGTGCCAGCAGCTTCTTACCGACTAGCGGCACCGGGGAGCTGTTTTTT
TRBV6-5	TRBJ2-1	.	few	CASSYFQGTNEQFF	TGTGCCAGCAGTTATTTCCAGGGGACGAATGAGCAGTTCTTC
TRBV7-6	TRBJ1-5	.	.	CASSSSHSPGFYQPQHF	TGTGCCAGCAGTTCTTCCCACTCGCCAGGGTTTTATCAGCCCCAGCATTTT
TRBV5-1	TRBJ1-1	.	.	CASSLLGSIEAFF	TGCGCCAGCAGCTTGCTGGGTTCCATTGAAGCTTTCTTT
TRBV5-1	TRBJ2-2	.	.	CASSLVGANTGELFF	TGCGCCAGCAGCTTGGTGGGGGCGAACACCGGGGAGCTGTTTTTT
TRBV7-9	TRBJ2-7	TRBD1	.	CASSLLKGQGAYEQYF	TGTGCCAGCAGCTTGCTTAAGGGACAGGGAGCCTACGAGCAGTACTTC
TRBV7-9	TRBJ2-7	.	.	CASSRVPEGPYEQYF	TGTGCCAGCAGCCGTGTCCCGGAGGGCCCCTACGAGCAGTACTTC
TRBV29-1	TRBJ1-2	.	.	CSVEGGQGDGYTF	TGCAGCGTTGAGGGGGGCCAGGGAGACGGCTACACCTTC
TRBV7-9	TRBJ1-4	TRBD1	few	CASSEDRGNEKLFF	TGTGCCAGCAGCGAAGACAGGGGAAATGAAAAACTGTTTTTT
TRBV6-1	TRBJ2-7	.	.	CASMLYRNSYEQYF	TGTGCCAGCATGTTGTACAGGAACTCCTACGAGCAGTACTTC
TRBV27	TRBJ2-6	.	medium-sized	CASTLIFTGFSGANVLTF	TGTGCCAGCACCCTCATCTTTACAGGGTTCTCTGGGGCCAACGTCCTGACTTTC
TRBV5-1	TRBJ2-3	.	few	CASKGGGSDTQYF	TGCGCCAGCAAGGGGGGCGGATCAGATACGCAGTATTTT
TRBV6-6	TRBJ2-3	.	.	CASSPVQTQYF	TGTGCCAGCAGCCCAGTCCAGACGCAGTATTTT
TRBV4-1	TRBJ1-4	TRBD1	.	CASSLIKAGQGASTNEKLFF	TGCGCCAGCAGCCTTATAAAGGCGGGACAGGGGGCTAGTACTAATGAAAAACTGTTTTTT
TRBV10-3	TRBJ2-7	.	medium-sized	CAISESEAGPYPDLYEQYF	TGTGCCATCAGTGAGTCCGAAGCGGGTCCTTACCCCGATTTGTACGAGCAGTACTTC
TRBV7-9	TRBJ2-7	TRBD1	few	CASSDRGQGAYEQYF	TGTGCCAGCAGCGACCGTGGACAGGGGGCCTACGAGCAGTACTTC
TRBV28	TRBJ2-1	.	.	CASSLAPPRDNEQFF	TGTGCCAGCAGTTTAGCCCCCCCGCGAGACAATGAGCAGTTCTTC
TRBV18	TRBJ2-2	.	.	CASSPREAGELFF	TGTGCCAGCTCACCGAGGGAGGCCGGGGAGCTGTTTTTT
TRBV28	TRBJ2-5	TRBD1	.	CASSLRLRTGREETQYF	TGTGCCAGCAGTCTACGTTTGAGGACAGGCAGAGAAGAGACCCAGTACTTC
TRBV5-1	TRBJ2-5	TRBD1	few	CASSEGTGVPLFQETQYF	TGCGCCAGCAGCGAGGGGACAGGGGTCCCTCTTTTCCAAGAGACCCAGTACTTC
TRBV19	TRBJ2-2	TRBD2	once	CAILKSGTSWNTGELFF	TGTGCCATCCTTAAATCCGGGACTAGCTGGAACACCGGGGAGCTGTTTTTT
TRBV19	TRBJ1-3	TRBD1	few	CASSILGQAVSGNTIYF	TGTGCCAGTAGTATCCTGGGACAGGCCGTCTCTGGAAACACCATATATTTT
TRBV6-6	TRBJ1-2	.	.	CASSYKGAYGYTF	TGTGCCAGCAGTTACAAAGGCGCCTATGGCTACACCTTC
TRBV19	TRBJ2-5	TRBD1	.	CASSVTGTGPETQYF	TGTGCCAGTAGTGTAACCGGGACAGGGCCAGAGACCCAGTACTTC
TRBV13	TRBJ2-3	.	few	CASSPPNTDTQYF	TGTGCCAGCAGTCCCCCTAACACAGATACGCAGTATTTT
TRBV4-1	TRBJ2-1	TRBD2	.	CASSPLGGGAYNEQFF	TGCGCCAGCAGCCCTTTAGGCGGGGGGGCCTACAATGAGCAGTTCTTC
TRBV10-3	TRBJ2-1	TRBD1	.	CATTGSSSYNEQFF	TGTGCCACGACAGGGTCTAGCTCCTACAATGAGCAGTTCTTC
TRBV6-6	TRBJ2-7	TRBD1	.	CASSSQTGSVSYEQYF	TGTGCCAGCAGTTCGCAGACAGGGTCGGTATCCTACGAGCAGTACTTC
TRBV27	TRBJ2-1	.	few	CASSSLAFSYNEQFF	TGTGCCAGCAGTTCGCTAGCGTTTTCCTACAATGAGCAGTTCTTC